This TCR beta chain was profiled in a study of cytomegalovirus exposure and HLA in healthy donors. The wider study: A prior analysis found roughly 110 million unique TCR beta sequences from 170 million or so T cells.

Amplification used 60 Vbeta primers and 13 Jbeta primers. The method was immunoSEQ multiplex PCR; TCRdb's version includes in-frame clones alone and lacks a portion of them. Counted here are about 210,000 clones, roughly 82% occurring once; the ten biggest clones make up roughly 6%. The CDR3 sequence is 15 residues long. Deletions cut 0 bases from V and 1 base from J, with 8 bases between. The germline gives CDR1 SGDLS, CDR2 YYNGEE. As for this clone: The same CDR3 also results from other DNA sequences found in this sample.

Input material: PBMCs. The receptor's source is a man aged 35-49 years in good health and CMV-seropositive. The V gene is TRBV9, the J gene TRBJ2-1, with a tentative D call TRBD1 (6 bases). DNA of the CDR3: TGTGCCAGCAGCGTAGTAGGGGGTTCCTACAATGAGCAGTTCTTC. Translation gives CASSVVGGSYNEQFF.